The rows below give T cell receptor beta chains drawn from one sample of a study of T cells in Graves' hyperthyroidism and ophthalmopathy. TCRdb independently ran MiXCR on the multiplex PCR reads; one entry per CDR3 protein. This table holds some 350,000 distinct CDR3 sequences, about 19% found once. Source material: blood. These receptors all come from a woman between 18 and 29 years old with Graves' hyperthyroidism. CDR3s include the opening cysteine and the closing phenylalanine or tryptophan. D genes are given only for firm matches. Only part of the rows carry a size: once, few, many, or a class if the clone is expanded.

j_call: TRBJ2-5
clone_size: NA
v_call: TRBV6-2/TRBV6-3
d_call: NA
cdr3_aa: CASSYFKTQYF
cdr3_nt: TGTGCCAGCAGTTACTTTAAGACCCAGTACTTC

j_call: TRBJ1-1
clone_size: many
v_call: TRBV18
d_call: NA
cdr3_aa: CASSPWQGQRAEAFF
cdr3_nt: TGTGCCAGCTCACCATGGCAGGGGCAGAGGGCTGAAGCTTTCTTT

j_call: TRBJ2-4
clone_size: NA
v_call: TRBV20-1
d_call: TRBD2
cdr3_aa: CSARQYTSGGSAKNIQYF
cdr3_nt: TGCAGTGCTAGGCAATATACTAGCGGGGGGTCGGCCAAAAACATTCAGTACTTC

j_call: TRBJ1-1
clone_size: many
v_call: TRBV20-1
d_call: TRBD1
cdr3_aa: CSARYLDRRTEAFF
cdr3_nt: TGCAGTGCTAGATATTTGGACAGGAGAACTGAAGCTTTCTTT

j_call: TRBJ2-7
clone_size: many
v_call: TRBV7-8
d_call: NA
cdr3_aa: CASSFGLNEQYF
cdr3_nt: TGTGCCAGCAGCTTTGGCCTAAACGAGCAGTACTTC

j_call: TRBJ1-2
clone_size: many
v_call: TRBV15
d_call: NA
cdr3_aa: CAASRDWYSYGYTF
cdr3_nt: TGTGCCGCCAGCAGAGATTGGTATTCCTATGGCTACACCTTC

j_call: TRBJ1-1
clone_size: few
v_call: TRBV5-1
d_call: NA
cdr3_aa: CASSLELAAITEAFF
cdr3_nt: TGCGCCAGCAGCTTGGAATTAGCGGCTATCACTGAAGCTTTCTTT

j_call: TRBJ1-1
clone_size: many
v_call: TRBV20-1
d_call: NA
cdr3_aa: CSARVGLGEAFF
cdr3_nt: TGCAGTGCTAGAGTGGGTCTTGGTGAAGCTTTCTTT

j_call: TRBJ1-2
clone_size: few
v_call: TRBV7-9
d_call: NA
cdr3_aa: CASSPQREVQDGYTF
cdr3_nt: TGTGCCAGCAGCCCCCAACGGGAGGTACAGGATGGCTACACCTTC

j_call: TRBJ1-4
clone_size: few
v_call: TRBV5-1
d_call: NA
cdr3_aa: CASSLAQGRAIEKLFF
cdr3_nt: TGCGCCAGCAGCTTGGCCCAGGGCAGGGCGATTGAAAAACTGTTTTTT

j_call: TRBJ2-7
clone_size: many
v_call: TRBV19
d_call: NA
cdr3_aa: CASSPHLSSSGRSSYEQYF
cdr3_nt: TGTGCCAGTAGTCCCCATCTATCGTCATCGGGCCGGAGCTCCTACGAGCAGTACTTC

j_call: TRBJ1-3
clone_size: many
v_call: TRBV5-1
d_call: NA
cdr3_aa: CASSLNPTVPSGNTIYF
cdr3_nt: TGCGCCAGCAGCTTGAATCCGACTGTCCCCTCTGGAAACACCATATATTTT

j_call: TRBJ1-5
clone_size: many
v_call: TRBV20-1
d_call: NA
cdr3_aa: CSARMRGNQPQHF
cdr3_nt: TGCAGTGCTAGAATGAGGGGGAATCAGCCCCAGCATTTT

j_call: TRBJ1-5
clone_size: many
v_call: TRBV4-1
d_call: TRBD1
cdr3_aa: CASSQVETGGNQPQHF
cdr3_nt: TGCGCCAGCAGCCAAGTAGAGACAGGGGGCAATCAGCCCCAGCATTTT

j_call: TRBJ1-1
clone_size: many
v_call: TRBV27
d_call: TRBD1
cdr3_aa: CASSYTGVNTEAFF
cdr3_nt: TGTGCCAGCAGTTACACAGGGGTGAACACTGAAGCTTTCTTT

j_call: TRBJ2-3
clone_size: many
v_call: TRBV5-1
d_call: TRBD1
cdr3_aa: CASSLGQGASTDTQYF
cdr3_nt: TGCGCCAGCAGCTTAGGACAGGGGGCTAGCACAGATACGCAGTATTTT

j_call: TRBJ2-7
clone_size: many
v_call: TRBV28
d_call: NA
cdr3_aa: CASSLSWDEQYF
cdr3_nt: TGTGCCAGCAGTCTAAGTTGGGACGAGCAGTACTTC

j_call: TRBJ1-1
clone_size: many
v_call: TRBV4-2
d_call: NA
cdr3_aa: CASSQGTENTEAFF
cdr3_nt: TGTGCCAGCAGCCAAGGGACAGAAAACACTGAAGCTTTCTTT

j_call: TRBJ1-1
clone_size: many
v_call: TRBV18
d_call: NA
cdr3_aa: CASSPTVSTEAFF
cdr3_nt: TGTGCCAGCTCACCGACAGTTTCGACTGAAGCTTTCTTT

j_call: TRBJ2-5
clone_size: once
v_call: TRBV7-8
d_call: TRBD1
cdr3_aa: CASSALTGGETQYF
cdr3_nt: TGTGCCAGCAGCGCACTGACAGGGGGCGAGACCCAGTACTTC

j_call: TRBJ1-1
clone_size: many
v_call: TRBV4-1
d_call: NA
cdr3_aa: CASSRGAGFPEAFF
cdr3_nt: TGCGCCAGCAGCCGGGGGGCGGGCTTCCCTGAAGCTTTCTTT

j_call: TRBJ2-5
clone_size: NA
v_call: TRBV10-3
d_call: NA
cdr3_aa: CAIKDQETQYF
cdr3_nt: TGTGCCATCAAAGACCAAGAGACCCAGTACTTC

j_call: TRBJ1-1
clone_size: many
v_call: TRBV6-5
d_call: NA
cdr3_aa: CASSYGVTTEAFF
cdr3_nt: TGTGCCAGCAGTTACGGGGTGACCACTGAAGCTTTCTTT

j_call: TRBJ2-2
clone_size: many
v_call: TRBV6-1
d_call: NA
cdr3_aa: CASSEIGGTGELFF
cdr3_nt: TGTGCCAGCAGTGAAATAGGGGGGACCGGGGAGCTGTTTTTT

j_call: TRBJ1-2
clone_size: many
v_call: TRBV5-1
d_call: NA
cdr3_aa: CASRPQNSNYGYTF
cdr3_nt: TGCGCCAGCAGACCTCAGAATTCTAACTATGGCTACACCTTC

j_call: TRBJ2-2
clone_size: many
v_call: TRBV12-3/TRBV12-4
d_call: NA
cdr3_aa: CASSLRAGELFF
cdr3_nt: TGTGCCAGCAGTTTAAGAGCTGGGGAGCTGTTTTTT

j_call: TRBJ1-1
clone_size: few
v_call: TRBV18
d_call: NA
cdr3_aa: CASSPAGGSMNTEAFF
cdr3_nt: TGTGCCAGCTCACCAGCCGGGGGGAGTATGAACACTGAAGCTTTCTTT

j_call: TRBJ1-1
clone_size: many
v_call: TRBV4-1
d_call: NA
cdr3_aa: CASNSLSGPVAEAFF
cdr3_nt: TGCGCCAGCAACTCCCTCTCGGGGCCCGTGGCTGAAGCTTTCTTT

j_call: TRBJ2-7
clone_size: many
v_call: TRBV11-2
d_call: NA
cdr3_aa: CASSLDILGGRGYF
cdr3_nt: TGTGCCAGCAGCTTAGATATCCTAGGTGGCAGGGGTTACTTC

j_call: TRBJ2-2
clone_size: few
v_call: TRBV5-6
d_call: TRBD1
cdr3_aa: CASSISLPDRVYTGELFF
cdr3_nt: TGTGCCAGCAGCATCAGCTTACCTGACAGGGTGTACACCGGGGAGCTGTTTTTT

j_call: TRBJ1-1
clone_size: many
v_call: TRBV27
d_call: TRBD1
cdr3_aa: CASSSDRGRTEAFF
cdr3_nt: TGTGCCAGCAGTTCAGACAGGGGTCGGACTGAAGCTTTCTTT

j_call: TRBJ2-7
clone_size: many
v_call: TRBV18
d_call: NA
cdr3_aa: CASSLQGAYEQYF
cdr3_nt: TGTGCCAGCTCACTCCAAGGGGCCTACGAGCAGTACTTC

j_call: TRBJ1-3
clone_size: many
v_call: TRBV4-1
d_call: NA
cdr3_aa: CASSQETGRNTIYF
cdr3_nt: TGCGCCAGCAGCCAAGAAACAGGCCGAAACACCATATATTTT

j_call: TRBJ2-7
clone_size: many
v_call: TRBV6-1
d_call: NA
cdr3_aa: CASRPGLYYEQYF
cdr3_nt: TGTGCCAGCAGACCGGGACTGTACTACGAGCAGTACTTC

j_call: TRBJ1-1
clone_size: many
v_call: TRBV20-1
d_call: NA
cdr3_aa: CRAQGPMNTEAFF
cdr3_nt: TGCAGGGCCCAAGGACCCATGAACACTGAAGCTTTCTTT

j_call: TRBJ1-1
clone_size: many
v_call: TRBV29-1
d_call: NA
cdr3_aa: CSVGWYASEAFF
cdr3_nt: TGCAGCGTTGGATGGTACGCATCTGAAGCTTTCTTT

j_call: TRBJ1-2
clone_size: many
v_call: TRBV6-5
d_call: TRBD1
cdr3_aa: CASSYGQGSVYSYGYTF
cdr3_nt: TGTGCCAGCAGTTACGGACAGGGATCGGTTTATAGCTATGGCTACACCTTC

j_call: TRBJ2-3
clone_size: few
v_call: TRBV5-1
d_call: TRBD2
cdr3_aa: CASSLDPPGGSTDTQYF
cdr3_nt: TGCGCCAGCAGCTTGGACCCCCCGGGGGGAAGCACAGATACGCAGTATTTT

j_call: TRBJ1-2
clone_size: few
v_call: TRBV28
d_call: NA
cdr3_aa: CASSARGATSNYGYTF
cdr3_nt: TGTGCCAGCAGCGCCCGGGGGGCAACAAGTAACTATGGCTACACCTTC

j_call: TRBJ2-5
clone_size: NA
v_call: TRBV18
d_call: NA
cdr3_aa: CASSAQGRETKYF
cdr3_nt: TGTGCCAGCTCAGCGCAGGGTAGAGAGACCAAGTACTTC

j_call: TRBJ2-7
clone_size: few
v_call: TRBV20-1
d_call: NA
cdr3_aa: CSAGRGSDEQYF
cdr3_nt: TGCAGTGCTGGGAGAGGGTCCGACGAGCAGTACTTC

j_call: TRBJ1-1
clone_size: NA
v_call: TRBV7-2
d_call: TRBD1
cdr3_aa: CASSQEGTGYF
cdr3_nt: TGTGCCAGCAGCCAGGAGGGGACAGGCTATTTT

j_call: TRBJ2-4
clone_size: many
v_call: TRBV15
d_call: NA
cdr3_aa: CATSKLPRDRNIQYF
cdr3_nt: TGTGCCACCAGCAAACTCCCCCGGGACCGAAACATTCAGTACTTC

j_call: TRBJ2-5
clone_size: many
v_call: TRBV6-5
d_call: TRBD2
cdr3_aa: CASSHGASGGYYETQYF
cdr3_nt: TGTGCCAGCAGCCACGGGGCTAGCGGGGGCTACTACGAGACCCAGTACTTC

j_call: TRBJ1-2
clone_size: many
v_call: TRBV4-1
d_call: TRBD1
cdr3_aa: CASSQFAGQGLSNYGYTF
cdr3_nt: TGCGCCAGCAGCCAATTTGCGGGACAGGGTTTAAGTAACTATGGCTACACCTTC

j_call: TRBJ1-2
clone_size: many
v_call: TRBV24-1
d_call: TRBD1
cdr3_aa: CATSETGFFGYTF
cdr3_nt: TGTGCCACCAGTGAGACAGGGTTTTTTGGCTACACCTTC

j_call: TRBJ2-6
clone_size: many
v_call: TRBV15
d_call: NA
cdr3_aa: CATSPQGGSGANVLTF
cdr3_nt: TGTGCCACCAGCCCTCAAGGGGGCTCTGGGGCCAACGTCCTGACTTTC

j_call: TRBJ2-2
clone_size: many
v_call: TRBV28
d_call: NA
cdr3_aa: CASSLSQVSGELFF
cdr3_nt: TGTGCCAGCAGTTTATCGCAGGTATCCGGGGAGCTGTTTTTT

j_call: TRBJ1-5
clone_size: many
v_call: TRBV12-3/TRBV12-4
d_call: NA
cdr3_aa: CASSLGGTQPQHF
cdr3_nt: TGCGCCAGCAGCTTGGGGGGTACACAGCCCCAGCATTTT

j_call: TRBJ1-5
clone_size: many
v_call: TRBV6-1
d_call: NA
cdr3_aa: CASSEGYGGIQPQHF
cdr3_nt: TGTGCCAGCAGTGAAGGGTACGGGGGCATTCAGCCCCAGCATTTT